Presented here are 14 T cell receptor beta chains from one specimen sequenced in a study of control samples from healthy donors and cancer patients. This table comes from immunoSEQ multiplex PCR, and its TCRdb copy is limited to in-frame clones, with some not included. The sample contains 50,000 to 75,000 clones, around 90% of which appear only once. The sample consisted of PBMCs. Source of these receptors: a man aged 60 to 75 with colorectal cancer.

This sequence joins TRBV27 and TRBJ2-3; D remains unclear. Trimming pared 3 bases from V and 2 bases from J, leaving 12 bases between. This CDR3 has 15 residues. CDR1 is MNHEY and CDR2 is SMNVEV in the germline V gene (reference sequence). The DNA for the CDR3 is TGTGCCAGCAGTTTGTTCGCTGAGATCACAGATACGCAGTATTTT. Its translation is CASSLFAEITDTQYF.

In its sample, this clone was seen a few times. This chain uses TRBV7-9 with TRBJ2-1; D is unclear. The germline gives CDR1 SEHNR, CDR2 FQNEAQ (reference sequence). This CDR3 is built from 14 residues. V lost 0 bases and J 6 bases, leaving 9 bases between the germline ends. The CDR3 spells CASSLAGTLNEQFF. In nucleotides, the CDR3 is TGTGCCAGCAGCTTAGCGGGAACTCTCAATGAGCAGTTCTTC.

The genes are TRBV7-9 and TRBJ2-7; D remains ambiguous. Per the germline V gene, CDR1 is SEHNR and CDR2 is FQNEAQ (reference sequence). With 5 bases removed from V and 2 bases from J, the gap between germline ends came to 16 bases. This CDR3 has 15 amino acids. CDR3 sequence: CASSTTHRVTYEQYF. In DNA form, the CDR3 reads TGTGCCAGCAGCACTACCCACCGCGTTACCTACGAGCAGTACTTC.

The CDR3 region has the DNA TGTGCCAGCAGTTTCGGGACAACCTCCACAGATACGCAGTATTTT. Translation gives CASSFGTTSTDTQYF. The chain combines TRBV27 with TRBJ2-3, with TRBD1 as a possible D gene (6 bases). The CDR3 loop spans 15 amino acids. Germline loops: CDR1 MNHEY, CDR2 SMNVEV (reference sequence). V dropped 3 bases and J dropped 2 bases, with 12 bases sitting between them.

The chain carries TRBV3-1 (or the pseudogene TRBV3-2) and TRBJ2-1; D is undetermined. Looked up from germline, CDR1 is LGHDT and CDR2 is YNNKEL (reference sequence). Trimming stripped 1 base from V and 14 bases from J, with 9 bases between. The CDR3 is 11 residues long. The CDR3 region is CASSQASVEFF. The CDR3 nucleotides are TGTGCCAGCAGCCAAGCCAGCGTAGAGTTCTTC.

V gene TRBV28 combines with J gene TRBJ2-3; 11 bases map to TRBD2. With V trimmed by 1 base and J by 9 bases, 6 bases remained unmatched. The CDR3 is 15 amino acids. Germline V gene lookup returns CDR1 MDHEN and CDR2 SYDVKM. CDR3 region: CASSLLAGGLTTQYF. Written as DNA, the CDR3 is TGTGCCAGCAGTTTATTAGCGGGGGGGCTTACGACGCAGTATTTT.

The chain recombines TRBV5-8 with TRBJ1-4, with unresolved D. Germline assignment: CDR1 SGHTS and CDR2 YDEGEE. V lost 3 bases, J lost 4 bases, and 10 bases lay in between. This CDR3 is built from 14 residues. CDR3 sequence: CASSSSGVNEKLFF. The CDR3 bases are TGTGCCAGCAGCTCTAGCGGGGTTAATGAAAAACTGTTTTTT.

The chain is built from TRBV6-5 and TRBJ1-5, with a possible D match to TRBD1 (5 bases). This CDR3 contains 15 residues. V dropped 5 bases and J dropped 1 base, with 12 bases sitting between them. Germline CDR1 reads MNHEY; CDR2 reads SVGAGI. The CDR3: CASSPRGNSNQPQHF. In DNA, the CDR3 is TGTGCCAGCAGTCCCCGGGGGAACAGCAATCAGCCCCAGCATTTT.

The V call is TRBV30, the J call TRBJ2-5; 9 bases map to TRBD2. V shed 3 bases, J shed 6 bases, and the junction held 17 bases outside the gene matches. CDR1 and CDR2 from the germline V gene are GTSNPN and SVGIG (reference sequence). CDR3 length: 17 amino acids. CDR3 DNA sequence: TGTGCCTGGAGCGATACCTGGTTGGCTAGCGGGGATCAGACCCAGTACTTC. This translates into CAWSDTWLASGDQTQYF.

J is TRBJ2-2 and V is TRBV7-2, with D possibly matching TRBD1 (5 bases). The V end was cut by 0 bases, the J end by 6 bases, with 11 bases between. In germline, CDR1 is SGHTA, CDR2 FQGNSA. This CDR3 is 15 amino acids long. In nucleotides, the CDR3 is TGTGCCAGCAGCTTAGCTCCTGCAGGGCCCGGGGAGCTGTTTTTT. Translation: CASSLAPAGPGELFF.

The chain joins TRBV7-6 to TRBJ2-7; a weak D match, TRBD2 (6 bases). The V and J ends lost 0 bases and 6 bases respectively, with 18 bases between them. The CDR3 is 16 residues long. CDR1 is SGHVS and CDR2 is FNYEAQ in the germline V gene. In DNA, the CDR3 is TGTGCCAGCAGCTTAGCGGGAGGCAGGGAGGTCGGCGAGCAGTACTTC. Amino acid sequence: CASSLAGGREVGEQYF.

The chain uses TRBV19 and TRBJ1-3; D gene uncertain. Germline-derived CDR1 and CDR2 are LNHDA and SQIVND (reference sequence). V was trimmed by 3 bases and J by 1 base, leaving 7 bases between them. This CDR3 contains 14 residues. In DNA form, the CDR3 reads TGTGCCAGTAGTATCCGTTCTTCTGGAAACACCATATATTTT. Protein sequence: CASSIRSSGNTIYF. Full variable domain (outside the CDR3, taken from reference TRBV19 and TRBJ1-3): DGGITQSPKYLFRKEGQNVTLSCEQNLNHDAMYWYRQDPGQGLRLIYYSQIVNDFQKGDIAEGYSVSREKKESFPLTVTSAQKNPTAFYLCASSIRSSGNTIYFGEGSWLTVV.

The CDR3 reads CASSFGPEPGNTIYF. The CDR3 region has the DNA TGTGCCAGCAGCTTTGGGCCGGAGCCTGGAAACACCATATATTTT. The chain carries TRBV11-3 and TRBJ1-3; D unclear. CDR1 SGHNT and CDR2 YENEEA come from the germline V gene. The V gene lost 3 bases and the J gene lost 2 bases, with 11 bases spanning the gap. CDR3 length equals 15 residues.

The genes are TRBV2 and TRBJ2-3; 11 bases are shared with TRBD1. CDR3 length: 13 residues. CDR1 is SNHLY and CDR2 is FYNNEI in the germline V gene. The V segment lost 6 bases and the J segment 6 bases; nucleotides outside the gene matches: 2. The CDR3 DNA reads TGTGCCAGCAGCGGACAGGGGGCGGATACGCAGTATTTT. This codes for CASSGQGADTQYF.